Listed here are 2 T cell receptor beta chains from one sample, sequenced in a study of vaccination and CD4 T cells after COVID-19. Described treatment: approximately 9-day PBMC culture with coronavirus spike peptide pools or control peptides (ViraFEST assay). The collection of CD4+ T cells from the unexposed donor took place before the COVID-19 pandemic (2011-2018). For these receptors, no antigen is known. Sequencing of DNA taken from cultured CD4+ T cells relied on the Oncomine TCR Beta short-read assay. It was from cultured CD4+ T cells that genomic DNA was extracted. One entry per CDR3 protein, called by TCRdb with MiXCR from the PCR reads. This sample yields 8,700 or so distinct CDR3 sequences, of which roughly 31% are seen a single time; 20% to 30% belongs to the top ten. Input material: CD4+ T cells from blood, cultured in vitro. These receptors were collected from a human donor in good health.

The chain links TRBV7-6 to TRBJ1-3; D is ambiguous. V was shortened by 4 bases and J by 1 base, with 11 bases between the two germline ends. The germline gives CDR1 SGHVS, CDR2 FNYEAQ. This CDR3 has 15 residues. CDR3 in amino acids: CASSYQRASGNTIYF. DNA for the CDR3: TGTGCCAGCAGCTACCAGAGGGCGTCTGGAAACACCATATATTTT.

This clonotype was counted between two and nine times. The J gene is TRBJ1-1, the V gene TRBV28; no definite D call. V lost 2 bases and J lost 0, with 7 bases in between. This CDR3 has 14 amino acids. The germline V gene has CDR1 MDHEN and CDR2 SYDVKM. The CDR3 nucleotides read TGTGCCAGCAGTTTACGGAACCTGAACACTGAAGCTTTCTTT. Translating gives CASSLRNLNTEAFF. Full variable domain (remainder filled in from reference TRBV28 and TRBJ1-1): DVKVTQSSRYLVKRTGEKVFLECVQDMDHENMFWYRQDPGLGLRLIYFSYDVKMKEKGDIPEGYSVSREKKERFSLILESASTNQTSMYLCASSLRNLNTEAFFGQGTRLTVV.